Listed here are 10 T cell receptor beta chains from one sample, sequenced in a study of shared clonotypes between healthy human individuals. Method: immunoSEQ multiplex PCR; TCRdb's copy keeps in-frame clones and lacks some. The sample includes about a million clones, about 80% of them seen just once. Sequences were obtained from memory CD4+ T cells sorted from blood. The subset was: CD45RA-negative fraction. The receptors stem from a man younger than 30 in good health.

The chain recombines TRBV5-1 with TRBJ2-5, with D tentatively TRBD1 (5 bases). CDR3 length: 14 residues. Germline loops: CDR1 SGHRS, CDR2 YFSETQ. V was cut by 1 base and J by 4 bases, with 11 bases left in between. The CDR3 DNA reads as TGCGCCAGCAGCTTGCCAGGGCCAGGAGAGACCCAGTACTTC. This sequence encodes CASSLPGPGETQYF. Complete variable domain (other parts from reference TRBV5-1 and TRBJ2-5): KAGVTQTPRYLIKTRGQQVTLSCSPISGHRSVSWYQQTPGQGLQFLFEYFSETQRNKGNFPGRFSGRQFSNSRSEMNVSTLELGDSALYLCASSLPGPGETQYFGPGTRLLVL.

The chain has TRBV5-1 and TRBJ1-3; no firm D call. The CDR3 has 15 amino acids. Between the trimmed V and J ends, which lost 0 bases and 0 bases, there was a span of 7 bases. Germline loops: CDR1 SGHRS, CDR2 YFSETQ. Here the CDR3 reads CASSLEPNSGNTIYF. CDR3 bases: TGCGCCAGCAGCTTGGAACCAAACTCTGGAAACACCATATATTTT.

This chain links TRBV7-2 with TRBJ2-7; 7 bases match TRBD2. CDR1 and CDR2 from the germline V gene are SGHTA and FQGNSA. This CDR3 has 15 amino acids. Trimming took 0 bases from V and 2 from J; bases not matched to a gene: 4. Here the CDR3 DNA reads TGTGCCAGCAGCTTAGCGGGAGGGGCGACCTACGAGCAGTACTTC. Translated: CASSLAGGATYEQYF.

The CDR3 loop is CASSLRPGTVGEAQYF. The CDR3 DNA reads as TGTGCCAGCAGCCTACGCCCAGGGACAGTCGGGGAGGCCCAGTACTTC. The chain is built from TRBV7-2 and TRBJ2-5, with a possible D match to TRBD1 (7 bases). CDR3 size: 16 residues. Per the germline V gene, CDR1 is SGHTA and CDR2 is FQGNSA. V was clipped by 5 bases and J by 9 bases, with 25 bases between them.

The chain joins TRBV5-1 to TRBJ2-5; no definite D call. In germline, CDR1 is SGHRS, CDR2 YFSETQ. The CDR3 contains 15 residues. Between the trimmed V and J ends, which lost 0 bases and 3 bases, there was a span of 12 bases. CDR3 residues: CASSLAHRTEETQYF. CDR3 DNA: TGCGCCAGCAGCTTGGCCCATAGGACCGAAGAGACCCAGTACTTC.

A few counts support this clone. The same CDR3 arises from other DNA sequences in this sample as well. V gene TRBV5-1 combines with J gene TRBJ2-3, with TRBD2 identical over 8 bases. Looked up from germline, CDR1 is SGHRS and CDR2 is YFSETQ. Germline trimming cut 2 bases from V and 5 bases from J; bases unmatched to any gene: 1. The CDR3 consists of 13 residues. CDR3 nucleotide sequence: TGCGCCAGCAGCTTCGGGGGGGAAGATACGCAGTATTTT. Its translation is CASSFGGEDTQYF. Combining the CDR3 with reference TRBV5-1 and TRBJ2-3 gives the whole variable domain KAGVTQTPRYLIKTRGQQVTLSCSPISGHRSVSWYQQTPGQGLQFLFEYFSETQRNKGNFPGRFSGRQFSNSRSEMNVSTLELGDSALYLCASSFGGEDTQYFGPGTRLTVL.

This clone was seen a handful of times. This chain connects TRBV6-6 to TRBJ1-4; tentatively, D is TRBD1 (6 bases). Trimming shortened V by 6 bases and J by 7 bases, and 15 bases separated the two germline ends. Germline V gives CDR1 MNHNY, CDR2 SVGAGI (reference sequence). The CDR3 extends over 14 amino acids. The chain's CDR3 is CASSQGRGGEKLFF. CDR3 bases: TGTGCCAGCAGCCAGGGGAGGGGGGGTGAAAAACTGTTTTTT.

This clone has a count of ten or more. This sequence joins TRBV25-1 and TRBJ1-6; 7 nucleotides line up with TRBD1. Germline CDR1 reads MGHDK; CDR2 reads SYGVNS. The length of the CDR3 is 15 residues. V shed 4 bases and J 7 bases; nucleotides not matched to a gene: 7. In DNA, the CDR3 is TGTGCCAGCAGTGCTTACAGGGGAGACAATTCACCCCTCCACTTT. Residues: CASSAYRGDNSPLHF.

The table lists this clone with a count of one. This chain links TRBV28 with TRBJ1-2; the D is unclear. Trimming took 8 bases from V and 5 from J, leaving 18 bases between them. The CDR3 consists of 14 residues. Germline CDR1 MDHEN, CDR2 SYDVKM. DNA of the CDR3: TGTGCCAGCCGACCGATAAGGACGGAATATGGCTACACCTTC. It encodes CASRPIRTEYGYTF.

The rearrangement uses TRBV20-1 and TRBJ1-4, with D unresolved. The V and J ends lost 6 bases and 6 bases respectively, with 8 bases between them. Germline values: CDR1 DFQATT, CDR2 SNEGSKA (reference sequence). The CDR3 is 11 amino acids. As DNA, the CDR3 is TGCAGTGCGGAATCGGATGAAAAACTGTTTTTT. Encoded protein: CSAESDEKLFF.